These 16 T cell receptor beta chains were sequenced from one sample in a study of vaccination and CD4 T cells after COVID-19. The Oncomine TCR Beta short-read assay sequenced DNA from cultured CD4+ T cells. TCRdb re-called the PCR reads through MiXCR, storing one row per CDR3 protein. The table records around 12,000 distinct CDR3 sequences, roughly 56% of them present only once. These receptors' targets are unknown. Regarding treatment: roughly 11-day PBMC culture with coronavirus spike peptide pools or control peptides (ViraFEST assay). The sequenced sample consisted of CD4+ T cells from blood, cultured in vitro. These receptors were taken from a human donor who had recovered from COVID-19.

The chain links TRBV11-3 to TRBJ2-1; either TRBD1 or TRBD2 may supply D (5 bases each). This CDR3 has 16 residues. From germline, CDR1 is SGHNT and CDR2 YENEEA. V lost 1 base, J lost 0 bases, and 10 bases lay in between. The CDR3 sequence is CASSLAGGVSYNEQFF. Written as DNA, the CDR3 is TGTGCCAGCAGCTTAGCTGGGGGAGTCTCCTACAATGAGCAGTTCTTC.

The chain uses TRBV7-2 and TRBJ2-7; D gene uncertain. The V end lost 7 bases, the J end lost 5 bases, and 15 bases lay between the germline ends. The V gene's germline CDR1 is SGHTA and CDR2 FQGNSA. The CDR3 runs to 13 residues. The CDR3 DNA reads as TGTGCCAGCAAACTGATGACGCTAGACGAGCAGTACTTC. Translated, it gives CASKLMTLDEQYF.

This chain links TRBV25-1 with TRBJ2-7; tentative D call: TRBD2 (7 bases). Trimming took off 6 bases at V and 6 bases at J, with 21 bases between the two ends. The CDR3 extends over 15 amino acids. Germline V gives CDR1 MGHDK, CDR2 SYGVNS. CDR3 loop: CASSGAGADQAEQYF. The CDR3 bases are TGTGCCAGCAGCGGCGCGGGGGCAGACCAGGCCGAGCAGTACTTC.

This clonotype appeared a few times. The chain uses TRBV6-1 and TRBJ2-4; D is uncertain. This CDR3 region has 12 residues. V lost 3 bases to trimming and J lost 8 bases, with 8 bases between them. The V gene's germline CDR1 is MNHNS and CDR2 SASEGT. Here the CDR3 DNA reads TGTGCCAGCAGTGAGGCGCAAGACATTCAGTACTTC. Its protein is CASSEAQDIQYF.

This chain uses TRBV20-1 with TRBJ2-5, with TRBD1 as a possible D gene (6 bases). V lost 6 bases, J lost 5 bases, and 16 bases lay in between. Germline V gene sequence: CDR1 DFQATT, CDR2 SNEGSKA (reference sequence). The CDR3 loop spans 13 amino acids. Here the CDR3 reads CSAPGRGWETQYF. The CDR3 nucleotides read TGCAGTGCCCCCGGAAGGGGGTGGGAGACCCAGTACTTC.

This chain uses TRBV29-1 with TRBJ1-1, with D tentatively TRBD1 (6 bases). Germline CDR1 SQVTM, CDR2 ANQGSEA. Trimming removed 0 bases at V and 3 bases at J, with 14 bases between. This CDR3 is 15 amino acids long. In DNA, the CDR3 is TGCAGCGTTGAAGAACCGATAGGGGGGGACACTGAAGCTTTCTTT. Its translation: CSVEEPIGGDTEAFF.

The sample holds a few counts of this clonotype. The chain combines TRBV10-3 with TRBJ2-1; 7 bases map to TRBD2. Germline V gene sequence: CDR1 ENHRY, CDR2 SYGVKD. The J segment lost 8 bases and the V segment lost 2 bases, leaving 3 bases of the junction unmatched. This CDR3 has 13 amino acids. The DNA for the CDR3 is TGTGCCATCAGTGAGCGAACTAGCGATGAGCAGTTCTTC. Protein sequence: CAISERTSDEQFF.

This clonotype was observed once. The J gene is TRBJ2-7, the V gene TRBV7-9; a possible D gene is TRBD1 (7 bases). V gave up 2 bases and J gave up 3 bases, with 14 bases separating them. Germline CDR1 reads SEHNR; CDR2 reads FQNEAQ (reference sequence). This CDR3 spans 15 amino acids. CDR3 bases: TGTGCCAGCAGCTTACAGGGGGGAAGTGGCTACGAGCAGTACTTC. This sequence encodes CASSLQGGSGYEQYF.

The chain couples TRBV7-9 to TRBJ2-5; D is unresolved. V was pared by 4 bases and J by 5 bases, with 14 bases between. Germline V gene lookup returns CDR1 SEHNR and CDR2 FQNEAQ (reference sequence). The CDR3 is made up of 14 amino acids. The CDR3 coding sequence is TGTGCCAGCAGCTCCAGACTGCCCGGGGAGACCCAGTACTTC. Its protein product is CASSSRLPGETQYF.

The rearrangement uses TRBV20-1 and TRBJ1-5; no definite D call. The germline V gene has CDR1 DFQATT and CDR2 SNEGSKA (reference sequence). CDR3 length equals 13 residues. V gave up 6 bases and J gave up 3 bases, with 12 bases separating them. CDR3 in amino acids: CSAKKEFNQPQHF. In DNA, the CDR3 is TGCAGTGCAAAGAAAGAATTCAATCAGCCCCAGCATTTT.

This clonotype has only a few counts. V is TRBV29-1 and J is TRBJ2-7, with 8 bases lining up with TRBD1. This CDR3 contains 11 residues. The germline CDR1 and CDR2 sequences are SQVTM and ANQGSEA. Losses at the gene ends were 3 bases for V and 8 bases for J; bases not matched to a gene: 3. CDR3 in amino acids: CSVEGQVQQYF. The CDR3 DNA follows: TGCAGCGTTGAGGGACAGGTCCAGCAGTACTTC.

This chain joins TRBV11-2 and TRBJ2-7, with 8 bases identical to TRBD1. The CDR3 has 20 amino acids. Germline lookup yields CDR1 SGHAT and CDR2 FQNNGV. The junction had 20 bases not matched to a gene; V was cut back by 2 bases and J by 2 bases. CDR3 in amino acids: CASSLRSGRGHSGLTYEQYF. CDR3 sequence (DNA): TGTGCCAGCAGCTTAAGATCGGGCAGGGGGCATTCAGGGCTTACCTACGAGCAGTACTTC.

This clonotype was counted between two and nine times. The V and J genes are TRBV7-9 and TRBJ1-1, with D possibly TRBD1 on 5 matching bases. The CDR3 is 15 residues long. Deletions cut 2 bases from V and 6 bases from J, with 16 bases between. Germline CDR1 reads SEHNR; CDR2 reads FQNEAQ (reference sequence). The CDR3, as DNA: TGTGCCAGCAGCTTACCCCAGGGTAGCCGCGCTGAAGCTTTCTTT. It yields the protein CASSLPQGSRAEAFF.

The J gene is TRBJ2-3, the V gene TRBV11-2, with D perhaps TRBD1 or TRBD2 (5 bases each). Germline V gene data show CDR1 as SGHAT and CDR2 as FQNNGV. The CDR3 extends over 17 amino acids. Trimming removed 5 bases at V and 0 bases at J, with 18 bases between. The DNA of the CDR3 is TGTGCCAGCAGCCTCATAGGGTGGGACGGGAGCACAGATACGCAGTATTTT. Encoded protein: CASSLIGWDGSTDTQYF.

This sequence joins TRBV20-1 and TRBJ1-3, with a possible D match to TRBD1 (5 bases). Germline V gene data show CDR1 as DFQATT and CDR2 as SNEGSKA (reference sequence). Deletions cut 5 bases from V and 0 bases from J, with 11 bases between. The CDR3 runs to 14 residues. The CDR3 region is CSAGGEVSGNTIYF. The CDR3 region has the DNA TGCAGTGCTGGGGGGGAGGTCTCTGGAAACACCATATATTTT.

The V and J genes are TRBV20-1 and TRBJ2-3; 8 bases match TRBD2. V shed 6 bases, J shed 4 bases, and the junction held 18 bases outside the gene matches. Germline V lookup: CDR1 DFQATT, CDR2 SNEGSKA (reference sequence). CDR3 length: 17 amino acids. Here the CDR3 DNA reads TGCAGTGCCAAAGCCTTCCAGGGGACTAGTTTCGCAGATACGCAGTATTTT. This codes for CSAKAFQGTSFADTQYF.